The sequence of this T cell receptor beta chain was determined in a study of T cells in Graves' hyperthyroidism and ophthalmopathy. Across the study: Pretreatment peripheral blood was obtained at initial diagnosis.

Hyperthyroidism patients were newly diagnosed, had disease duration under 2 months, and were aged 18 to 65 years. This clonotype was observed many times. The antigen remains unidentified. The V segment lost 7 bases and the J segment 8 bases; nucleotides outside the gene matches: 9. The CDR3 has 14 amino acids. Amplified TCR beta CDR3 regions derived from RNA transcripts. During a first-round RT-PCR of the TCR CDR3, the HTBI primer set was used. A single record per CDR3 protein comes from TCRdb applying MiXCR to the multiplex PCR reads. The table has fewer than 800,000 distinct CDR3 sequences, 16% seen once. The study, taken as a whole, reports: Separating ophthalmopathy from stable hyperthyroidism was achieved by a 13 V-J model. The majority of expanded thyroid clonotypes above 0.001 also appeared in blood.

This TCR was sampled from a young man with Graves' hyperthyroidism. The sample taken for sequencing was blood. The chain joins TRBV12-3 or TRBV12-4 to TRBJ2-4, with 9 positions matching TRBD1. The CDR3 sequence is CASKVTGGVDIQYF. The CDR3 region has the DNA TGTGCCAGCAAAGTGACAGGGGGAGTGGACATTCAGTACTTC.